This T cell receptor beta chain derives from a study of shared clonotypes between healthy human individuals. For the study at large: Every donor yielded three CD4 naive, three CD4 memory, two CD8 naive and one CD8 memory plate.

The V end lost 2 bases, the J end lost 2 bases, and 16 bases lay between the germline ends. The CDR3 covers 17 residues. Germline loops: CDR1 SGHVS, CDR2 FNYEAQ. Study-wide results and limits: Only blood was sampled, and tissue TCR repertoires likely differ from blood ones. On the whole, naive subsets had larger estimated richness than memory subsets had.

As originally analysed: Junction-only sequences without quality scores came from ImmunoSEQ, so filtering differed. The method was immunoSEQ multiplex PCR; TCRdb's version includes in-frame clones alone and lacks a portion of them. The V and J calls and clone size are taken from that table; D and trimming were inferred from the DNA. This sample carries roughly 1 million clones, approximately 80% of them seen once, and the ten largest clones take 0.52%. Details on this clone: The antigen is undetermined.

The sequencing sample was made of memory CD4+ T cells from PBMCs. Subset noted: CD45RA-negative fraction. V usage is TRBV7-6 and J usage is TRBJ1-3, with D perhaps matching TRBD1 (5 bases). The TCR was taken from a man aged 18 to 29 in good health. Some clones in this sample may be carry-over from other donors' samples. The CDR3 bases are TGTGCCAGCAGCTTATGGGGACTGGGAGGTCCTGGAAACACCATATATTTT. Encoded protein: CASSLWGLGGPGNTIYF.